The clone carrying this T cell receptor beta chain was picked up one time. These data are taken from a study of blood T cell repertoires in COVID-19. The wider study: The origin of the acute and convalescent COVID-19 samples was the United States, Italy and Spain.

The CDR3 length is 15 residues. Trimming took 1 base from V and 7 from J; bases not matched to a gene: 4. Germline lookup yields CDR1 SEHNR and CDR2 FQNEAQ (reference sequence). The table came from immunoSEQ multiplex PCR; TCRdb's copy has only in-frame clones and leaves some out. Of more than 200,000 clones listed, 79% are singletons. Sequencing was done on a sample of peripheral blood. The chain couples TRBV7-9 to TRBJ1-6; 7 positions match TRBD1. This clonotype was obtained from a woman aged 40-49 years with active or convalescent COVID-19. CDR3 amino acids: CASSLVTGKNSPLHF. The CDR3 bases are TGTGCCAGCAGCTTAGTGACAGGGAAAAATTCACCCCTCCACTTT.